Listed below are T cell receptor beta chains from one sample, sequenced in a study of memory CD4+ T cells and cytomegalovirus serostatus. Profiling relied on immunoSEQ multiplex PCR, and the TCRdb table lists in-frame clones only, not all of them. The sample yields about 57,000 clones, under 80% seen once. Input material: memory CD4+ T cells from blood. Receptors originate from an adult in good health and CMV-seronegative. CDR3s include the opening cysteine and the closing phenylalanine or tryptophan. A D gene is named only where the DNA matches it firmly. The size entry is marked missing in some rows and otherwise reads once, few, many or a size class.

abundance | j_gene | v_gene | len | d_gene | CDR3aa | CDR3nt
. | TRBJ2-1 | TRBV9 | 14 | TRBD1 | CASSASGGRNEQFF | TGTGCCAGCAGCGCCTCAGGGGGACGCAATGAGCAGTTCTTC
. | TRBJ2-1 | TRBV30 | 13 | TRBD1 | CARRGQGVDEQFF | TGTGCCCGACGGGGACAGGGGGTCGATGAGCAGTTCTTC
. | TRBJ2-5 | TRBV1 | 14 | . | CTSSQDNQPETQYF | TGCACCAGCAGCCAAGATAACCAGCCGGAGACCCAGTACTTC
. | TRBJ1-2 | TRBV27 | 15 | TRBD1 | CASSYSRTGMGGYTF | TGTGCCAGCAGTTACTCGAGGACAGGGATGGGGGGCTACACCTTC
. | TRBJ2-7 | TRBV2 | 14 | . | CASLGGASSYEQYF | TGTGCCAGCTTAGGTGGGGCGAGCTCCTACGAGCAGTACTTC
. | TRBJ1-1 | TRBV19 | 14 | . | CASSTPRANTEAFF | TGTGCCAGTAGTACTCCCCGGGCTAACACTGAAGCTTTCTTT
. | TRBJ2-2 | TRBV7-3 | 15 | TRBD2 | CASSLLAGGPGELFF | TGTGCCAGCAGCTTACTAGCGGGAGGGCCCGGGGAGCTGTTTTTT
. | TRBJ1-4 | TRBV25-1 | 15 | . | CASSESGGVREKLFF | TGTGCCAGCAGTGAATCGGGCGGGGTTCGAGAAAAACTGTTTTTT
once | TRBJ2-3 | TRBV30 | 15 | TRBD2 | CAWNTAGGLTDTQYF | TGTGCCTGGAATACAGCGGGAGGGCTTACAGATACGCAGTATTTT
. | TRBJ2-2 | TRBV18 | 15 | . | CASSQQGLNTGELFF | TGTGCCAGCTCTCAACAGGGCCTGAACACCGGGGAGCTGTTTTTT
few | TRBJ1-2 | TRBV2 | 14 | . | CASSEASGNYGYTF | TGTGCCAGCAGTGAAGCATCAGGGAACTATGGCTACACCTTC
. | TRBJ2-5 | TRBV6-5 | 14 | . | CASSSLGFQETQYF | TGTGCCAGCAGTTCCTTGGGCTTCCAAGAGACCCAGTACTTC
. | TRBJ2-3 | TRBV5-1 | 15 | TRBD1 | CASSQGQGIADTQYF | TGCGCCAGCAGCCAGGGACAGGGAATAGCAGATACGCAGTATTTT
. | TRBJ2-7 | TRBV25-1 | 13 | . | CASRIGGSYEQYF | TGTGCCAGCCGTATCGGGGGCTCCTACGAGCAGTACTTC
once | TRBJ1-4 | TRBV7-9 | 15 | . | CASSPGTLINEKLFF | TGTGCCAGCAGCCCCGGGACACTTATTAATGAAAAACTGTTTTTT
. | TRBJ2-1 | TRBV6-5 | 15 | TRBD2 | CASSHSSGRRYEQFF | TGTGCCAGCAGTCACAGTAGCGGGAGGAGGTATGAGCAGTTCTTC
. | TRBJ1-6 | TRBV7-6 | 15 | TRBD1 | CASSLETGGRKPLHF | TGTGCCAGCAGCTTAGAAACAGGGGGCAGGAAACCCCTCCACTTT
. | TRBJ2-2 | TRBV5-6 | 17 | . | CASSTVRVAANTGELFF | TGTGCCAGCAGCACTGTAAGGGTAGCCGCGAACACCGGGGAGCTGTTTTTT
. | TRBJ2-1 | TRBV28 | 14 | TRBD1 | CAGGTGGRYNEQFF | TGTGCCGGGGGGACAGGAGGCCGATACAATGAGCAGTTCTTC
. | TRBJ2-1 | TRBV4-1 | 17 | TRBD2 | CASSRIGAGAKYNEQFF | TGCGCCAGCAGCCGGATTGGAGCGGGGGCCAAGTACAATGAGCAGTTCTTC
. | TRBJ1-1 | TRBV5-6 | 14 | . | CASSGGGLRTEAFF | TGTGCCAGCAGCGGGGGGGGGTTGAGGACTGAAGCTTTCTTT
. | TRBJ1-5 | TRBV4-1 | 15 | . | CASSQTGTGDQPQHF | TGCGCCAGCAGCCAGACCGGGACGGGGGATCAGCCCCAGCATTTT
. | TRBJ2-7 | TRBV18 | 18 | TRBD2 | CASSPVSFGGGSSYEQYF | TGTGCCAGCTCACCGGTATCGTTTGGCGGGGGGAGCTCCTACGAGCAGTACTTC
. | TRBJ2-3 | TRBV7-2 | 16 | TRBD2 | CASSLYRGGMTDTQYF | TGTGCCAGCAGCTTATATCGCGGGGGTATGACAGATACGCAGTATTTT
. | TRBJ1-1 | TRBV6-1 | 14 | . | CASTEGQSNTEAFF | TGTGCCAGCACCGAAGGGCAGTCGAACACTGAAGCTTTCTTT
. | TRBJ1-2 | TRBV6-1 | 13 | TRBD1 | CASSVTGGNGYTF | TGTGCCAGCAGCGTTACAGGGGGGAACGGCTACACCTTC
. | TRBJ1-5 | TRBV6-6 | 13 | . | CASSYGYSQPQHF | TGTGCCAGCAGTTACGGGTATAGTCAGCCCCAGCATTTT
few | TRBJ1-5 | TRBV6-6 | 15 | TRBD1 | CASSYGTGTAQPQHF | TGTGCCAGCAGTTACGGGACAGGGACAGCTCAGCCCCAGCATTTT
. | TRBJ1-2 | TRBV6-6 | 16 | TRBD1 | CASSPHRGQGLWGYTF | TGTGCCAGCAGCCCCCATAGGGGACAGGGGTTGTGGGGCTACACCTTC
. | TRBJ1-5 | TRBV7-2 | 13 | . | CASSTRGNQPQHF | TGTGCCAGCAGCACCAGGGGTAATCAGCCCCAGCATTTT
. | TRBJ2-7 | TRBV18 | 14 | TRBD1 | CASSREQGTYEQYF | TGTGCCAGCTCACGGGAACAGGGGACCTACGAGCAGTACTTC
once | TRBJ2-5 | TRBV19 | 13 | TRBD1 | CASSKGAWETQYF | TGTGCCAGTAGTAAGGGGGCCTGGGAGACCCAGTACTTC
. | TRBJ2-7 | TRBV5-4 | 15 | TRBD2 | CASSRLAGGTYEQYF | TGTGCCAGCAGCCGACTAGCGGGGGGAACCTACGAGCAGTACTTC
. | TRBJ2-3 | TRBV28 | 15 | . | CASSLLGSLGDTQYF | TGTGCCAGCAGTTTATTAGGTAGTTTAGGCGATACGCAGTATTTT
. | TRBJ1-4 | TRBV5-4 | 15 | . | CASSLPGAANEKLFF | TGTGCCAGCAGCTTGCCAGGGGCAGCTAATGAAAAACTGTTTTTT
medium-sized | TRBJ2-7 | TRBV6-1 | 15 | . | CASRRAGQRSYEQYF | TGTGCCAGCAGAAGGGCAGGGCAGCGATCCTACGAGCAGTACTTC
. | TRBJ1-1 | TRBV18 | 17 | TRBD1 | CASSTGQGLIMNTEAFF | TGTGCCAGCTCAACGGGACAGGGCCTAATAATGAACACTGAAGCTTTCTTT
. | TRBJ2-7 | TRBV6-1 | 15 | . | CASSEVGGTPYEQYF | TGTGCCAGCAGTGAAGTCGGGGGAACCCCCTACGAGCAGTACTTC
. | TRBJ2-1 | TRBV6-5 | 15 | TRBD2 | CASKSGGSSYNEQFF | TGTGCCAGCAAGAGCGGGGGGAGCTCCTACAATGAGCAGTTCTTC
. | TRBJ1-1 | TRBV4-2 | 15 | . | CASSQVAGTNTEAFF | TGTGCCAGCAGCCAAGTCGCAGGGACAAACACTGAAGCTTTCTTT
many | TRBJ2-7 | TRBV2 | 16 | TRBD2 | CASRRLAGGLSGEQYF | TGTGCCAGCAGGAGACTAGCGGGAGGTCTCTCGGGTGAGCAGTACTTC
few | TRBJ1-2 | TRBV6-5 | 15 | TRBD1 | CASSPSSDRDDGYTF | TGTGCCAGCAGTCCTAGTTCGGACAGGGACGATGGCTACACCTTC
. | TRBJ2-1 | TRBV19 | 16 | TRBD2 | CASSTPGGAHGDEQFF | TGTGCCAGTAGTACCCCGGGAGGAGCTCACGGCGATGAGCAGTTCTTC
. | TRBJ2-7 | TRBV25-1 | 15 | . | CASSELRAGDYEQYF | TGTGCCAGCAGTGAATTGAGGGCAGGGGATTACGAGCAGTACTTC
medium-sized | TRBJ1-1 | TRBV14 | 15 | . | CASSHLMEFDTEAFF | TGTGCCAGCAGCCACCTCATGGAGTTCGACACTGAAGCTTTCTTT
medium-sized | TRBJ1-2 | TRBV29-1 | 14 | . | CSVEAPERLPGYTF | TGCAGCGTTGAAGCTCCCGAGAGACTTCCAGGCTACACCTTC
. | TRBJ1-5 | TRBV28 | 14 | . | CAALGGRRTLAQHF | TGTGCCGCGTTGGGGGGGCGGCGCACCCTCGCCCAGCATTTT